A single sample is the source of the 25 T cell receptor beta chains below, sequenced in a study of control samples from healthy donors and cancer patients. Assay used: immunoSEQ multiplex PCR; TCRdb lists only in-frame clones, some missing. This specimen shows about 200,000 clones; the ten leading clones hold approximately 2.2%. The sequenced sample was blood. The receptors come from a woman aged 30 to 39 in good health.

This chain connects TRBV7-2 to TRBJ1-5; D perhaps matches TRBD1 (5 bases). The germline V gene encodes CDR1 SGHTA and CDR2 FQGNSA. V was cut by 2 bases and J by 6 bases, with 14 bases left in between. The CDR3 is 15 amino acids. CDR3 sequence: CASSLSAGGGQPQHF. The CDR3 DNA sequence: TGTGCCAGCAGCTTATCCGCGGGGGGGGGTCAGCCCCAGCATTTT.

The chain joins TRBV28 to TRBJ2-5; 7 positions match TRBD1. In germline, CDR1 is MDHEN, CDR2 SYDVKM. V shed 5 bases, J shed 5 bases, and the junction held 5 bases outside the gene matches. CDR3 length equals 13 residues. The chain's CDR3 is CASSGDSRETQYF. The CDR3 coding sequence is TGTGCCAGCAGTGGGGACAGTAGGGAGACCCAGTACTTC.

V and J are TRBV27 and TRBJ1-6, with D possibly TRBD1 on 5 matching bases. The CDR3 sequence is 14 residues long. The V end lost 1 base, the J end lost 5 bases, and 6 bases lay between the germline ends. Germline CDR1 MNHEY, CDR2 SMNVEV (reference sequence). The CDR3 DNA is TGTGCCAGCAGTTTATGGGGGAATAATTCACCCCTCCACTTT. This encodes CASSLWGNNSPLHF.

The chain employs TRBV28 and TRBJ2-6; TRBD1 might be the D (5 bases). V was shortened by 5 bases and J by 1 base, with 6 bases between the two germline ends. CDR1 and CDR2 (germline): MDHEN, SYDVKM. The CDR3 contains 14 residues. DNA of the CDR3: TGTGCCAGCAGTCCAGGGTCTGGGGCCAACGTCCTGACTTTC. Amino acids: CASSPGSGANVLTF.

V is TRBV5-1 and J is TRBJ1-1; possibly TRBD1 for D (6 bases). The length of the CDR3 is 14 residues. Germline lookup yields CDR1 SGHRS and CDR2 YFSETQ. V shed 1 base and J shed 5 bases, with 12 bases lying between them. The CDR3 protein is CASSLQGLWTEAFF. In DNA form, the CDR3 reads TGCGCCAGCAGCTTGCAGGGGCTGTGGACTGAAGCTTTCTTT.

On this clone: The same CDR3 is also encoded by other DNA sequences in this sample. V gene TRBV9 combines with J gene TRBJ1-1; D not resolved. The CDR3 length is 11 residues. The V end was cut by 0 bases, the J end by 6 bases, with 3 bases between. Germline assignment: CDR1 SGDLS and CDR2 YYNGEE. The CDR3 sequence: CASSVGAEAFF. In nucleotides, the CDR3 is TGTGCCAGCAGCGTAGGCGCTGAAGCTTTCTTT.

The chain couples TRBV6-4 to TRBJ2-1, with 9 bases that match TRBD2. Germline lookup yields CDR1 MRHNA and CDR2 SNTAGT. With V trimmed by 2 bases and J by 4 bases, 6 bases remained unmatched. The CDR3 sequence is 16 residues long. CDR3 amino acids: CASSDDAGGAYNEQFF. The DNA for the CDR3 is TGTGCCAGCAGTGACGACGCGGGGGGGGCTTACAATGAGCAGTTCTTC.

The chain combines TRBV5-1 with TRBJ2-3, with D possibly TRBD2 on 5 matching bases. This CDR3 region has 12 residues. Deletions cut 3 bases from V and 5 bases from J, with 7 bases between. In germline, CDR1 is SGHRS, CDR2 YFSETQ. The CDR3 is CASSSTRDTQYF. The CDR3 DNA sequence: TGCGCCAGCAGCTCTACTAGAGATACGCAGTATTTT.

V and J are TRBV6-6 and TRBJ1-4, with 10 positions matching TRBD1. Germline CDR1 is MNHNY and CDR2 is SVGAGI (reference sequence). Trimming at V came to 5 bases and at J to 8 bases, leaving 5 bases not matched to a gene. The CDR3 contains 14 residues. CDR3 sequence reads: CASSRDRGGEKLFF. The CDR3 nucleotides are TGTGCCAGCAGTCGGGACAGGGGAGGAGAAAAACTGTTTTTT.

This chain joins TRBV4-1 and TRBJ2-5, with TRBD1 identical over 7 bases. V dropped 1 base and J dropped 2; count of bases not matched to a gene: 7. Per germline, CDR1 MGHRA and CDR2 YSYEKL. The CDR3 consists of 16 residues. CDR3 region: CASSQGHRGGQETQYF. As DNA, the CDR3 is TGCGCCAGCAGCCAAGGCCACAGGGGCGGGCAAGAGACCCAGTACTTC.

The chain has TRBV7-9 and TRBJ1-1; 9 bases match TRBD1. The junction had 5 bases not matched to a gene; V was cut back by 7 bases and J by 5 bases. The CDR3 is made up of 13 amino acids. Germline V gene data show CDR1 as SEHNR and CDR2 as FQNEAQ (reference sequence). CDR3 sequence reads: CASKETGGTEAFF. CDR3 coding DNA: TGTGCCAGCAAGGAGACAGGGGGGACTGAAGCTTTCTTT.

The J gene is TRBJ2-5, the V gene TRBV27, with 10 bases fitting TRBD1. CDR3 length: 16 residues. The germline CDR1 and CDR2 sequences are MNHEY and SMNVEV (reference sequence). J gave up 6 bases and V 4 bases, and 11 bases lay outside the gene matches. The CDR3 region has the DNA TGTGCCAGCAGTTCGCCTCTCCGGGACAGGGGAAAGACCCAGTACTTC. It is translated as CASSSPLRDRGKTQYF.

CDR3 coding DNA: TGTGCCAGCAGAATATTACTCTCCGGGACATTCTCACCCCTCCACTTT. This sequence encodes CASRILLSGTFSPLHF. The gene calls are TRBV27 and TRBJ1-6; D is possibly TRBD1 (6 bases). Per germline, CDR1 MNHEY and CDR2 SMNVEV (reference sequence). This CDR3 has 16 residues. V was cut by 6 bases and J by 10 bases, with 22 bases left in between.

The genes are TRBV5-1 and TRBJ1-1; 10 bases line up with TRBD1. The CDR3 runs 16 residues. V trimming: 3 bases; J trimming: 9 bases; junction bases outside the gene matches: 14. The germline V gene has CDR1 SGHRS and CDR2 YFSETQ. The CDR3 here is CASSSSRTGGMTKAFF. DNA for the CDR3: TGCGCCAGCAGCTCGTCAAGGACAGGGGGAATGACAAAAGCTTTCTTT.

The V call is TRBV7-9, the J call TRBJ1-3, with D possibly matching TRBD1 (6 bases). Germline V gene sequence: CDR1 SEHNR, CDR2 FQNEAQ (reference sequence). Trimming pared 3 bases from V and 3 bases from J, leaving 9 bases between. This CDR3 contains 14 residues. Here the CDR3 DNA reads TGTGCCAGCAGCTTCTCGACAGGTGGAAACACCATATATTTT. Its protein is CASSFSTGGNTIYF. Supplemented by reference TRBV7-9 and TRBJ1-3, the full variable domain reads DTGVSQNPRHKITKRGQNVTFRCDPISEHNRLYWYRQTLGQGPEFLTYFQNEAQLEKSRLLSDRFSAERPKGSFSTLEIQRTEQGDSAMYLCASSFSTGGNTIYFGEGSWLTVV.

V usage is TRBV6-1 and J usage is TRBJ2-5, with 9 nucleotides matching TRBD1. CDR3 length: 16 residues. The junction had 7 bases not matched to a gene; V was cut back by 0 bases and J by 5 bases. Looked up from germline, CDR1 is MNHNS and CDR2 is SASEGT. CDR3 sequence: CASSEALGQGYETQYF. The CDR3, as DNA: TGTGCCAGCAGTGAAGCCCTAGGACAGGGGTACGAGACCCAGTACTTC.

This chain connects TRBV20-1 to TRBJ2-3, with TRBD2 matching 7 bases. The germline CDR1 and CDR2 sequences are DFQATT and SNEGSKA (reference sequence). The ends lost 3 bases at V and 4 bases at J; junction bases unmatched: 7. This CDR3 has 14 residues. CDR3 region: CSASVGGRSDTQYF. DNA for the CDR3: TGCAGTGCTAGTGTAGGCGGGAGATCAGATACGCAGTATTTT.

This chain joins TRBV7-9 and TRBJ2-1; 11 bases match TRBD1. Germline CDR1 reads SEHNR; CDR2 reads FQNEAQ (reference sequence). The CDR3 has 17 amino acids. V shed 5 bases, J shed 5 bases, and the junction held 11 bases outside the gene matches. The CDR3 region has the DNA TGTGCCAGCAGCGAATCGCCGGGACAGGGGGTAGACAATGAGCAGTTCTTC. Its translation is CASSESPGQGVDNEQFF.

The chain uses TRBV4-1 and TRBJ1-4, with D uncertain. V lost 6 bases and J 7 bases, leaving 15 bases between the germline ends. The CDR3 has 14 amino acids. CDR1 and CDR2 from the germline V gene are MGHRA and YSYEKL. The CDR3 sequence: CASRVRGRGEKLFF. Written as DNA, the CDR3 is TGCGCCAGCAGGGTCAGAGGGCGAGGTGAAAAACTGTTTTTT.

This sequence joins TRBV28 and TRBJ1-5; D is unclear. V was pared by 2 bases and J by 11 bases, with 10 bases between. The CDR3 runs 12 residues. In germline, CDR1 is MDHEN, CDR2 SYDVKM. The CDR3, as DNA: TGTGCCAGCAGTTTAGATAGTAAGGCCCAGCATTTT. This codes for CASSLDSKAQHF.

The genes are TRBV5-4 and TRBJ2-2, with 8 positions matching TRBD1. The CDR3 runs to 17 residues. CDR1 and CDR2 from the germline V gene are SGHNT and YYREEE (reference sequence). The trim removed 1 base at V and 7 bases at J, leaving 12 bases unmatched. The CDR3 here is CASSLMTGVWSGGELFF. The DNA of the CDR3 is TGTGCCAGCAGCTTGATGACAGGGGTATGGTCGGGCGGGGAGCTGTTTTTT.

The CDR3 loop is CATRGVNTEAFF. The CDR3 region has the DNA TGTGCCACTCGGGGAGTGAACACTGAAGCTTTCTTT. The V and J genes are TRBV10-3 and TRBJ1-1; D gene unclear. Germline CDR1 is ENHRY and CDR2 is SYGVKD. The ends were cut back, 10 bases at V and 0 bases at J, with 9 bases in the middle. CDR3 size: 12 residues.

The rearrangement uses TRBV5-6 and TRBJ2-1, with unresolved D. The CDR3 length is 15 residues. V was cut by 2 bases and J by 1 base, with 10 bases left in between. Germline-derived CDR1 and CDR2 are SGHDT and YYEEEE. CDR3 region: CASSFLGMSYNEQFF. CDR3 DNA: TGTGCCAGCAGCTTTCTGGGGATGTCCTACAATGAGCAGTTCTTC.

The gene calls are TRBV15 and TRBJ1-3; a possible D gene is TRBD1 (5 bases). V shed 1 base and J shed 10 bases, with 11 bases lying between them. This CDR3 is built from 13 residues. Germline V gene lookup returns CDR1 LNHNV and CDR2 YYDKDF (reference sequence). CDR3 protein: CATSRATGRTIYF. The DNA for the CDR3 is TGTGCCACCAGCAGAGCCACAGGTAGAACCATATATTTT.

The chain couples TRBV28 to TRBJ2-1; the match to TRBD1 covers 7 bases. This CDR3 has 17 residues. The V segment lost 7 bases and the J segment 5 bases; nucleotides outside the gene matches: 17. CDR1 is MDHEN, CDR2 SYDVKM, per germline. The CDR3: CASTPGQDPRENNEQFF. The DNA of the CDR3 is TGTGCCAGCACCCCCGGACAGGACCCCCGAGAAAACAATGAGCAGTTCTTC. Supplemented by reference TRBV28 and TRBJ2-1, the full variable domain reads DVKVTQSSRYLVKRTGEKVFLECVQDMDHENMFWYRQDPGLGLRLIYFSYDVKMKEKGDIPEGYSVSREKKERFSLILESASTNQTSMYLCASTPGQDPRENNEQFFGPGTRLTVL.